The 31 T cell receptor beta chains presented below share a single source sample, sequenced in a study of T cells in Graves' hyperthyroidism and ophthalmopathy. The source material, RNA transcripts, was used to amplify TCR beta CDR3 regions. During a first-round RT-PCR of the TCR CDR3, the HTBI primer set was used. TCRdb re-derived calls from the multiplex PCR reads in MiXCR, one entry per CDR3 protein. The sample includes roughly 640,000 distinct CDR3 sequences, roughly 15% seen only once; the top ten take 2.5% to 4%. Material for sequencing was blood. These TCRs come from a woman between 40 and 55 years old with Graves' ophthalmopathy.

This clonotype showed up many times. V is TRBV3-1 and J is TRBJ2-5, with D perhaps matching TRBD2 (6 bases). The V and J ends lost 0 bases and 4 bases respectively, with 12 bases between them. Germline values: CDR1 LGHDT, CDR2 YNNKEL (reference sequence). The CDR3 runs to 15 residues. The CDR3: CASSQDQTRRETQYF. The DNA of the CDR3 is TGTGCCAGCAGCCAAGATCAGACTAGAAGAGAGACCCAGTACTTC.

This clonotype was observed a few times. This chain joins TRBV3-1 and TRBJ2-5; possible D gene TRBD2, 6 bases. Per the germline V gene, CDR1 is LGHDT and CDR2 is YNNKEL (reference sequence). The CDR3 covers 14 residues. V lost 0 bases to trimming and J lost 5 bases, with 10 bases between them. The CDR3 loop is CASSQEEGWETQYF. CDR3 coding DNA: TGTGCCAGCAGCCAAGAGGAGGGATGGGAGACCCAGTACTTC.

This clonotype was detected a few times. The chain recombines TRBV3-1 with TRBJ1-4; D gene uncertain. Trimming cost V 1 base and J 8 bases, with 17 bases left between them. This CDR3 has 16 residues. CDR1 is LGHDT and CDR2 is YNNKEL in the germline V gene (reference sequence). The DNA for the CDR3 is TGTGCCAGCAGCCAAGGGAGTCGATGGGCTGAAGAAAAACTGTTTTTT. It encodes CASSQGSRWAEEKLFF.

This clonotype was seen more than once but under ten times. V is TRBV5-1 and J is TRBJ2-7; no clear D gene. In germline, CDR1 is SGHRS, CDR2 YFSETQ. Trimming pared 3 bases from V and 0 bases from J, leaving 16 bases between. CDR3 length: 16 residues. The CDR3 region is CASSSALGGDSYEQYF. The CDR3 coding sequence is TGCGCCAGCAGCTCCGCCTTAGGCGGAGACTCCTACGAGCAGTACTTC.

The chain's CDR3 is CASSLGTGHGYTF. The CDR3 bases are TGTGCCAGCAGCTTAGGTACAGGGCATGGCTACACCTTC. This chain connects TRBV7-9 to TRBJ1-2, with D possibly being TRBD1 (6 bases). Per germline, CDR1 SEHNR and CDR2 FQNEAQ (reference sequence). The CDR3 runs to 13 residues. V was cut by 1 base and J by 6 bases, with 9 bases left in between.

This clonotype was seen at least ten times. The V and J genes are TRBV2 and TRBJ1-2, with D hard to call. The V gene lost 4 bases and the J gene lost 4 bases, with 13 bases spanning the gap. The germline V gene encodes CDR1 SNHLY and CDR2 FYNNEI. This CDR3 has 14 amino acids. The CDR3 region is CASSATGSGYGYTF. The CDR3 DNA is TGTGCCAGCAGTGCTACCGGTTCTGGCTATGGCTACACCTTC.

This clonotype showed up many times. This chain links TRBV2 with TRBJ2-3, with a weak D call TRBD2 (5 bases). The germline V gene has CDR1 SNHLY and CDR2 FYNNEI. Trimming shortened V by 6 bases and J by 5 bases, and 18 bases separated the two germline ends. This CDR3 comprises 15 residues. CDR3 sequence reads: CASRDSPLEVDTQYF. CDR3 nucleotide sequence: TGTGCCAGCAGAGACTCCCCCCTGGAGGTAGATACGCAGTATTTT.

This clonotype has a count of ten or more. The chain is built from TRBV18 and TRBJ2-4; D not resolved. The CDR3 totals 15 residues. Between the trimmed V and J ends, which lost 2 bases and 2 bases, there was a span of 10 bases. The germline gives CDR1 KGHSH, CDR2 LQKENI. Here the CDR3 DNA reads TGTGCCAGCTCACCATCCTCGTTCCCCAAAAACATTCAGTACTTC. Residues: CASSPSSFPKNIQYF.

To note about this clonotype: A read error may be the cause here, since a much bigger clone is one base away. The rearrangement links TRBV7-8 to TRBJ2-1; 13 nucleotides align to TRBD2. Germline CDR1 and CDR2: SGHVS and FQNEAQ. This CDR3 region has 19 residues. For the CDR3, the DNA is TGTGCCAGCAGCTTAGGGGCTCCCCGACTAGCGGGAGGTAAAAATGAGCGGTTCTTC. This encodes CASSLGAPRLAGGKNERFF.

The chain uses TRBV12-3 or TRBV12-4 and TRBJ2-3; D perhaps matches TRBD2 (7 bases). V was shortened by 6 bases and J by 4 bases, with 20 bases between the two germline ends. The CDR3 sequence is 16 residues long. In DNA, the CDR3 is TGTGCCAGCAGCATCGGCGGGGGCCTTCGCGCAGATACGCAGTATTTT. Residues: CASSIGGGLRADTQYF.

This clonotype was seen more than once but under ten times. V usage is TRBV4-1 and J usage is TRBJ2-7, with 11 bases identical to TRBD2. CDR1 and CDR2 from the germline V gene are MGHRA and YSYEKL. Trimming cost V 3 bases and J 3 bases; bases outside gene matches: 4. CDR3 length: 15 residues. The chain's CDR3 is CASSQAGTSGYEQYF. The CDR3 nucleotides are TGCGCCAGCAGCCAGGCCGGGACTAGCGGCTACGAGCAGTACTTC.

The chain couples TRBV15 to TRBJ1-5; 10 positions match TRBD1. The CDR3 covers 16 residues. V lost 2 bases and J lost 7; bases outside the gene matches: 8. Germline-derived CDR1 and CDR2 are LNHNV and YYDKDF (reference sequence). The CDR3 DNA follows: TGTGCCACCAGCAGATCCGCGGGACAGGGGTGGCAGCCCCAGCATTTT. Its translation: CATSRSAGQGWQPQHF.

The chain employs TRBV11-2 and TRBJ2-1, with D tentatively TRBD2 (8 bases). Trimming stripped 5 bases from V and 2 bases from J, with 25 bases between. The CDR3 loop spans 19 amino acids. Per germline, CDR1 SGHAT and CDR2 FQNNGV. In DNA form, the CDR3 reads TGTGCCAGCAGCCTTCAGGGGGAGGTATGGGGACTAGCCTACAATGAGCAGTTCTTC. Its translation: CASSLQGEVWGLAYNEQFF.

J is TRBJ2-7 and V is TRBV7-8; D gene ambiguous. The CDR3 sequence is 15 residues long. Trimming pared 1 base from V and 2 bases from J, leaving 12 bases between. Germline V gene lookup returns CDR1 SGHVS and CDR2 FQNEAQ. CDR3 coding DNA: TGTGCCAGCAGCTTAGTTCCACTATCTACCTACGAGCAGTACTTC. This translates into CASSLVPLSTYEQYF.

In its sample, this clonotype was seen many times. J is TRBJ2-1 and V is TRBV5-1, with TRBD2 identical over 10 bases. This CDR3 contains 15 residues. The germline V gene encodes CDR1 SGHRS and CDR2 YFSETQ. Trimming at V came to 3 bases and at J to 7 bases, leaving 7 bases not matched to a gene. CDR3 coding DNA: TGCGCCAGCAGCTCCCTAGCGGGAGCGGGAAATGAGCAGTTCTTC. It codes for CASSSLAGAGNEQFF.

This clonotype came up many times. The gene calls are TRBV20-1 and TRBJ2-1, with 8 bases identical to TRBD2. The CDR3 sequence is 14 residues long. Germline V lookup: CDR1 DFQATT, CDR2 SNEGSKA (reference sequence). The trim removed 6 bases at V and 5 bases at J, leaving 9 bases unmatched. Here the CDR3 reads CSAELAEPHNEQFF. In nucleotides, the CDR3 is TGCAGTGCAGAACTAGCGGAACCACACAATGAGCAGTTCTTC.

This clonotype was counted a few times. CDR3 nucleotides: TGTGCCAGTAGGTACAGGGGGAGCCACAATGAGCAGTTCTTC. This sequence encodes CASRYRGSHNEQFF. The rearrangement uses TRBV19 and TRBJ2-1; 8 bases fit TRBD1. Trimming cost V 6 bases and J 5 bases; bases outside gene matches: 6. Germline CDR1 reads LNHDA; CDR2 reads SQIVND (reference sequence). The CDR3 runs 14 residues. Together with reference TRBV19 and TRBJ2-1, the CDR3 gives the full variable domain: DGGITQSPKYLFRKEGQNVTLSCEQNLNHDAMYWYRQDPGQGLRLIYYSQIVNDFQKGDIAEGYSVSREKKESFPLTVTSAQKNPTAFYLCASRYRGSHNEQFFGPGTRLTVL.

A note on this clonotype: A much bigger clone sits one base away, suggesting this may be a read error. The CDR3 DNA follows: TGCGCCAACAGCTCCACATTGAACACTGAAGCTTTCTTT. Translated: CANSSTLNTEAFF. The chain links TRBV5-1 to TRBJ1-1; D gene uncertain. The germline gives CDR1 SGHRS, CDR2 YFSETQ. The CDR3 sequence is 13 residues long.

The table lists this clonotype with many counts. The rearrangement links TRBV12-3 or TRBV12-4 to TRBJ2-1, with D possibly being TRBD2 (6 bases). This CDR3 has 11 residues. Trimming left V 8 bases short and J 7 bases short, with 9 bases between. CDR3 DNA sequence: TGTGCCAGCCTAGCGTTTAATGAGCAGTTCTTC. It translates to CASLAFNEQFF.

The chain recombines TRBV4-2 with TRBJ1-4; TRBD1 matches at 7 bases. With V trimmed by 0 bases and J by 8 bases, 6 bases remained unmatched. Germline V lookup: CDR1 LGHNA, CDR2 YNFKEQ. The CDR3 spans 15 residues. In nucleotides, the CDR3 is TGTGCCAGCAGCCAAGAGGTCAGGGGGAACGAAAAACTGTTTTTT. Protein sequence: CASSQEVRGNEKLFF.

This clonotype occurred many times. The V call is TRBV2, the J call TRBJ1-1, with D uncertain. Trimming stripped 8 bases from V and 3 bases from J, with 10 bases between. CDR1 and CDR2 (germline): SNHLY, FYNNEI. The CDR3 loop spans 12 amino acids. CDR3 in DNA: TGTGCCAGCGAAGGCAGACACACTGAAGCTTTCTTT. This translates into CASEGRHTEAFF.

At least ten counts were recorded for this clonotype. The J gene is TRBJ1-2, the V gene TRBV2; no definite D call. CDR3 size: 11 residues. The ends were cut back, 7 bases at V and 2 bases at J, with 5 bases in the middle. In germline, CDR1 is SNHLY, CDR2 FYNNEI. The CDR3: CASNANYGYTF. For the CDR3, the DNA is TGTGCCAGCAACGCAAACTATGGCTACACCTTC.

The V gene is TRBV20-1, the J gene TRBJ2-5; the match to TRBD2 covers 7 bases. Germline loops: CDR1 DFQATT, CDR2 SNEGSKA (reference sequence). The CDR3 has 12 residues. J lost 3 bases, V lost 6 bases, and 4 bases had no gene match. CDR3 DNA: TGCAGTGCGGGCAGCGGGAAAGAGACCCAGTACTTC. Its translation is CSAGSGKETQYF.

Written as DNA, the CDR3 is TGTGCCAGTACCACCCCCCACCGGGACATGAGCAATCAGCCCCAGCATTTT. It yields the protein CASTTPHRDMSNQPQHF. V usage is TRBV19 and J usage is TRBJ1-5, with D possibly matching TRBD1 (6 bases). The CDR3 totals 17 residues. The germline CDR1 and CDR2 sequences are LNHDA and SQIVND (reference sequence). Deletions cut 7 bases from V and 1 base from J, with 20 bases between.

The chain employs TRBV20-1 and TRBJ2-2; 7 bases fit TRBD2. CDR1 is DFQATT, CDR2 SNEGSKA, per germline (reference sequence). The J segment lost 4 bases and the V segment lost 3 bases, leaving 5 bases of the junction unmatched. This CDR3 contains 14 residues. The CDR3 here is CSASRGGVTGELFF. CDR3 bases: TGCAGTGCTAGCCGTGGGGGGGTCACCGGGGAGCTGTTTTTT.

The table lists this clonotype with many counts. The rearrangement links TRBV2 to TRBJ1-2; D not resolved. The V gene lost 8 bases and the J gene lost 5 bases, with 18 bases spanning the gap. Per the germline V gene, CDR1 is SNHLY and CDR2 is FYNNEI. The length of the CDR3 is 14 residues. In nucleotides, the CDR3 is TGTGCCAGCTTAAAAGAGGCTACGGGGTATGGCTACACCTTC. Translating it yields CASLKEATGYGYTF.

The genes are TRBV6-1 and TRBJ1-5; D is unclear. The CDR3 has 14 residues. V was clipped by 6 bases and J by 7 bases, with 16 bases between them. Germline-derived CDR1 and CDR2 are MNHNS and SASEGT. DNA of the CDR3: TGTGCCAGCAGCCCCCTCGGTACAGCCCAGCCCCAGCATTTT. Translation: CASSPLGTAQPQHF.

This clonotype was found a few times. This chain uses TRBV6-1 with TRBJ1-2; D remains unclear. The CDR3 sequence is 12 residues long. V lost 9 bases and J 2 bases, leaving 10 bases between the germline ends. The germline gives CDR1 MNHNS, CDR2 SASEGT. CDR3 bases: TGTGCCAGTCTGACGAGGAACTATGGCTACACCTTC. This translates into CASLTRNYGYTF.

The gene calls are TRBV28 and TRBJ2-1; 7 bases map to TRBD2. This CDR3 spans 12 amino acids. V was pared by 7 bases and J by 3 bases, with 0 bases of the junction left unmatched. Germline V gives CDR1 MDHEN, CDR2 SYDVKM. Here the CDR3 reads CASTSGYNEQFF. CDR3 in DNA: TGTGCCAGCACTAGCGGCTACAATGAGCAGTTCTTC.

This clonotype came up many times. As DNA, the CDR3 is TGTGCCAGCAGCCTAGGACAGGGAGGGGAAGGTACGCAGTATTTT. Translated, it gives CASSLGQGGEGTQYF. The rearrangement joins TRBV7-3 to TRBJ2-3; D possibly corresponds to TRBD1 (8 bases). Per the germline V gene, CDR1 is SGHTA and CDR2 is FQGTGA. Trimming removed 5 bases from V and 8 bases from J, with 20 bases in between. This CDR3 is built from 15 residues.

A few counts support this clonotype. A clone one base away is much larger, so this may be a read error. This rearrangement joins TRBV27 to TRBJ2-3; TRBD2 might be the D (5 bases). V lost 2 bases and J 0 bases, leaving 12 bases between the germline ends. The length of the CDR3 is 16 residues. CDR1 and CDR2 from the germline V gene are MNHEY and SMNVEV (reference sequence). CDR3 DNA: TGTGCCAGCAGTTTAATTGCGGGCGGGAGCACAGATACGCAGTATTTT. Amino acids: CASSLIAGGSTDTQYF.